Shown below are 26 T cell receptor beta chains from a single sample sequenced in a study of CD8 T cells in Susac syndrome. RNA was extracted with the RNeasy kit, and a quantity of roughly 0.5 to 1 ug was reverse transcribed using random hexamers. TCRdb ran MiXCR on the immunoSEQ multiplex PCR reads and lists one entry per CDR3 protein. The data hold 150,000 to 200,000 distinct CDR3 sequences, with approximately 94% observed a single time. Sample: CD4+ T cells from PBMCs. The receptors were sampled from a human donor with Susac syndrome.

V and J are TRBV5-4 and TRBJ1-5; 7 bases fit TRBD1. In germline, CDR1 is SGHNT, CDR2 YYREEE (reference sequence). V was clipped by 5 bases and J by 4 bases; unmatched bases: 6. CDR3 length equals 14 residues. CDR3 residues: CASSVQGENQPQHF. For the CDR3, the DNA is TGTGCCAGCAGTGTCCAGGGGGAAAATCAGCCCCAGCATTTT.

The genes are TRBV27 and TRBJ1-5; D is unclear. The germline V gene has CDR1 MNHEY and CDR2 SMNVEV (reference sequence). Between the trimmed V and J ends, which lost 2 bases and 0 bases, there was a span of 17 bases. This CDR3 has 18 amino acids. CDR3 nucleotides: TGTGCCAGCAGTTTAAATCTCTACCATCCCCTTAGCAATCAGCCCCAGCATTTT. This translates into CASSLNLYHPLSNQPQHF.

The chain employs TRBV5-4 and TRBJ2-1, with 12 positions matching TRBD2. V lost 0 bases, J lost 10 bases, and 5 bases stayed unmatched. Germline V gene data show CDR1 as SGHNT and CDR2 as YYREEE (reference sequence). CDR3 length: 15 amino acids. In nucleotides, the CDR3 is TGTGCCAGCAGCTTGGATCCTAGCGGGGGGGCAGAGCAGTTCTTC. Translating it yields CASSLDPSGGAEQFF.

CDR3 bases: TGCAGTGCTGGGACGTCGAATGAAAAACTGTTTTTT. It is translated as CSAGTSNEKLFF. J is TRBJ1-4 and V is TRBV20-1; D might be TRBD1 (5 bases). Trimming took off 5 bases at V and 5 bases at J, with 9 bases between the two ends. This CDR3 region has 12 residues. Germline V gene data show CDR1 as DFQATT and CDR2 as SNEGSKA (reference sequence).

The genes are TRBV2 and TRBJ1-1; D call uncertain. There are 14 residues in the CDR3. CDR1 and CDR2 from the germline V gene are SNHLY and FYNNEI. V dropped 2 bases and J dropped 3 bases, with 10 bases sitting between them. CDR3 nucleotide sequence: TGTGCCAGCAGTGAATTTGATGGGTACACTGAAGCTTTCTTT. Protein product: CASSEFDGYTEAFF.

The J gene is TRBJ1-6, the V gene TRBV6-2 or TRBV6-3, with 9 bases matching TRBD1. The CDR3 runs 15 residues. Losses at the gene ends were 6 bases for V and 8 bases for J; bases not matched to a gene: 8. CDR1 and CDR2 from the germline V gene are MNHEY and SVGEGT. CDR3 DNA: TGTGCCAGCAGCTCTCAGGACAGGGGACATTCACCCCTCCACTTT. Its translation: CASSSQDRGHSPLHF.

The V call is TRBV6-2 or TRBV6-3, the J call TRBJ2-1, with TRBD2 identical over 7 bases. The germline CDR1 and CDR2 sequences are MNHEY and SVGEGT. This CDR3 has 15 residues. Unmatched junction bases numbered 6, after V lost 2 bases and J lost 5 bases. As DNA, the CDR3 is TGTGCCAGCAGTTACCTTGGCGGGGGAAACAATGAGCAGTTCTTC. The encoded protein is CASSYLGGGNNEQFF.

This chain connects TRBV6-5 to TRBJ2-2, with a possible D match to TRBD2 (6 bases). V shed 5 bases and J shed 7 bases, with 14 bases lying between them. The germline V gene has CDR1 MNHEY and CDR2 SVGAGI. The length of the CDR3 is 14 residues. The CDR3 sequence: CASSLTGGIGELFF. DNA of the CDR3: TGTGCCAGCAGTCTCACTGGGGGGATCGGGGAGCTGTTTTTT.

V usage is TRBV5-1 and J usage is TRBJ2-1; weak D call: TRBD1 (6 bases). V was clipped by 4 bases and J by 7 bases, with 15 bases between them. The germline V gene encodes CDR1 SGHRS and CDR2 YFSETQ. The CDR3 runs 14 residues. The CDR3 DNA follows: TGCGCCAGCAGCCAGGGGAGCCTTTTGAATGAGCAGTTCTTC. Translation gives CASSQGSLLNEQFF.

The gene calls are TRBV25-1 and TRBJ2-5; no clear D gene. CDR1 MGHDK and CDR2 SYGVNS come from the germline V gene. This CDR3 contains 15 residues. Trimming removed 0 bases at V and 1 base at J, with 9 bases between. The DNA of the CDR3 is TGTGCCAGCAGTGAATATCTGAACAGCCAAGAGACCCAGTACTTC. It yields the protein CASSEYLNSQETQYF.

This clonotype was recorded only once. The chain carries TRBV7-9 and TRBJ2-1, with TRBD2 matching 10 bases. The CDR3 spans 17 residues. V was pared by 5 bases and J by 6 bases, with 13 bases of the junction left unmatched. Germline V gene sequence: CDR1 SEHNR, CDR2 FQNEAQ (reference sequence). CDR3 residues: CASSRRTGTSEGNEQFF. The CDR3 nucleotides read TGTGCCAGCAGCAGAAGAACCGGGACTAGCGAAGGCAATGAGCAGTTCTTC.

A single count supports this clonotype. The rearrangement links TRBV24-1 to TRBJ2-3; perhaps TRBD2 as D (5 bases). Trimming shortened V by 6 bases and J by 2 bases, and 14 bases separated the two germline ends. The CDR3 loop spans 15 amino acids. Germline loops: CDR1 KGHDR, CDR2 SFDVKD. CDR3 bases: TGTGCCACCAGTTCGGGAAGGCTTCACACAGATACGCAGTATTTT. Its translation is CATSSGRLHTDTQYF.

The chain recombines TRBV5-1 with TRBJ1-1; possibly TRBD1 for D (6 bases). V was cut by 4 bases and J by 4 bases, with 17 bases left in between. CDR1 SGHRS and CDR2 YFSETQ come from the germline V gene. CDR3 length equals 15 residues. In DNA, the CDR3 is TGCGCCAGCAGCACCGGGGGGGGCGCGGGCACTGAAGCTTTCTTT. Encoded protein: CASSTGGGAGTEAFF.

This clonotype was counted a few times. The chain recombines TRBV6-1 with TRBJ2-3, with a weak D call TRBD1 (5 bases). Germline CDR1 and CDR2: MNHNS and SASEGT. Between the trimmed V and J ends, which lost 1 base and 2 bases, there was a span of 7 bases. The CDR3 spans 14 residues. CDR3 loop: CASSEETVTDTQYF. The DNA of the CDR3 is TGTGCCAGCAGTGAAGAGACAGTCACAGATACGCAGTATTTT.

This chain joins TRBV5-1 and TRBJ2-3; D remains ambiguous. Deletions cut 0 bases from V and 6 bases from J, with 5 bases between. The germline V gene has CDR1 SGHRS and CDR2 YFSETQ. CDR3 size: 12 residues. The CDR3 loop reads CASSLGVDTQYF. In nucleotides, the CDR3 is TGCGCCAGCAGCTTGGGGGTGGATACGCAGTATTTT.

The chain carries TRBV9 and TRBJ2-2; D possibly corresponds to TRBD2 (6 bases). Germline V gene sequence: CDR1 SGDLS, CDR2 YYNGEE. The CDR3 spans 14 residues. V lost 2 bases to trimming and J lost 3 bases, with 8 bases between them. This CDR3 reads CASSVSGDTGELFF. As DNA, the CDR3 is TGTGCCAGCAGCGTTTCGGGGGACACCGGGGAGCTGTTTTTT.

CDR3 region: CASSLRAARQYF. CDR3 in DNA: TGTGCCAGCAGCCTAAGGGCAGCGCGGCAGTACTTC. This sequence joins TRBV7-9 and TRBJ2-7; D gene uncertain. Looked up from germline, CDR1 is SEHNR and CDR2 is FQNEAQ (reference sequence). V dropped 5 bases and J dropped 9 bases, with 14 bases sitting between them. This CDR3 contains 12 residues.

The chain recombines TRBV20-1 with TRBJ1-4; TRBD1 aligns across 9 bases. Germline assignment: CDR1 DFQATT and CDR2 SNEGSKA (reference sequence). This CDR3 spans 15 amino acids. V lost 1 base to trimming and J lost 10 bases; unmatched junction nucleotides: 10. The CDR3 bases are TGCAGTGCTAGAGCCCGCGGGACAGGGCCGGGAAAACTGTTTTTT. Protein: CSARARGTGPGKLFF.

V usage is TRBV7-2 and J usage is TRBJ2-1; perhaps TRBD2 as D (5 bases). This CDR3 is built from 15 residues. V lost 1 base to trimming and J lost 2 bases, with 9 bases between them. Germline-derived CDR1 and CDR2 are SGHTA and FQGNSA. For the CDR3, the DNA is TGTGCCAGCAGCTTAGGTAGCGTCGCCTACAATGAGCAGTTCTTC. Translating gives CASSLGSVAYNEQFF. The variable domain in full, completed from reference TRBV7-2 and TRBJ2-1, reads GAGVSQSPSNKVTEKGKDVELRCDPISGHTALYWYRQSLGQGLEFLIYFQGNSAPDKSGLPSDRFSAERTGGSVSTLTIQRTQQEDSAVYLCASSLGSVAYNEQFFGPGTRLTVL.

In this sample, this clonotype turned up once. The CDR3 here is CASSQFGSGDEKLFF. CDR3 sequence (DNA): TGTGCCAGCAGCCAGTTTGGCAGTGGGGATGAAAAACTGTTTTTT. V gene TRBV3-1 combines with J gene TRBJ1-4; D gene ambiguous. This CDR3 comprises 15 residues. Deletions cut 3 bases from V and 6 bases from J, with 14 bases between. Looked up from germline, CDR1 is LGHDT and CDR2 is YNNKEL (reference sequence).

The chain couples TRBV6-6 to TRBJ1-4; D unresolved. Trimming took off 2 bases at V and 7 bases at J, with 11 bases between the two ends. The germline V gene encodes CDR1 MNHNY and CDR2 SVGAGI (reference sequence). The length of the CDR3 is 14 residues. This CDR3 reads CASSYTSHGEKLFF. The CDR3 DNA is TGTGCCAGCAGTTACACCAGTCACGGTGAAAAACTGTTTTTT.

V gene TRBV20-1 combines with J gene TRBJ2-2; a weak D match, TRBD1 (5 bases). The CDR3 has 14 residues. CDR1 is DFQATT and CDR2 is SNEGSKA in the germline V gene (reference sequence). V shed 2 bases and J shed 2 bases, with 9 bases lying between them. The CDR3 sequence: CSARKTENTGELFF. The CDR3 DNA follows: TGCAGTGCTAGAAAGACAGAAAACACCGGGGAGCTGTTTTTT.

The gene calls are TRBV24-1 and TRBJ2-3; possibly TRBD1 for D (6 bases). This CDR3 is 15 amino acids long. Per the germline V gene, CDR1 is KGHDR and CDR2 is SFDVKD. Deletions cut 2 bases from V and 6 bases from J, with 14 bases between. This CDR3 reads CATSDSSQGSDTQYF. The CDR3 bases are TGTGCCACCAGTGATTCCTCACAGGGATCGGATACGCAGTATTTT.

The chain is built from TRBV28 and TRBJ1-2, with 7 bases matching TRBD1. This CDR3 is built from 15 residues. After removal of 5 bases from V and 2 bases from J, the junction contained 8 bases not matched to a gene. Germline V gives CDR1 MDHEN, CDR2 SYDVKM. CDR3 bases: TGTGCCAGCAGTCCCTGGGACAGCCTAAACTATGGCTACACCTTC. The encoded protein is CASSPWDSLNYGYTF.

V usage is TRBV5-4 and J usage is TRBJ2-1; 11 nucleotides match TRBD2. Germline lookup yields CDR1 SGHNT and CDR2 YYREEE (reference sequence). The V segment lost 4 bases and the J segment 4 bases; nucleotides outside the gene matches: 7. CDR3 size: 16 residues. The CDR3 region has the DNA TGTGCCAGCAGCCATATTAGCGGGGGGGGGTACAATGAGCAGTTCTTC. Translated: CASSHISGGGYNEQFF.

The gene calls are TRBV15 and TRBJ2-7; the match to TRBD1 covers 8 bases. CDR3 length: 17 residues. V was pared by 1 base and J by 1 base, with 9 bases of the junction left unmatched. From germline, CDR1 is LNHNV and CDR2 YYDKDF (reference sequence). CDR3 sequence: CATSRAPKQGVSYEQYF. Here the CDR3 DNA reads TGTGCCACCAGCAGAGCCCCCAAACAGGGGGTTTCCTACGAGCAGTACTTC.